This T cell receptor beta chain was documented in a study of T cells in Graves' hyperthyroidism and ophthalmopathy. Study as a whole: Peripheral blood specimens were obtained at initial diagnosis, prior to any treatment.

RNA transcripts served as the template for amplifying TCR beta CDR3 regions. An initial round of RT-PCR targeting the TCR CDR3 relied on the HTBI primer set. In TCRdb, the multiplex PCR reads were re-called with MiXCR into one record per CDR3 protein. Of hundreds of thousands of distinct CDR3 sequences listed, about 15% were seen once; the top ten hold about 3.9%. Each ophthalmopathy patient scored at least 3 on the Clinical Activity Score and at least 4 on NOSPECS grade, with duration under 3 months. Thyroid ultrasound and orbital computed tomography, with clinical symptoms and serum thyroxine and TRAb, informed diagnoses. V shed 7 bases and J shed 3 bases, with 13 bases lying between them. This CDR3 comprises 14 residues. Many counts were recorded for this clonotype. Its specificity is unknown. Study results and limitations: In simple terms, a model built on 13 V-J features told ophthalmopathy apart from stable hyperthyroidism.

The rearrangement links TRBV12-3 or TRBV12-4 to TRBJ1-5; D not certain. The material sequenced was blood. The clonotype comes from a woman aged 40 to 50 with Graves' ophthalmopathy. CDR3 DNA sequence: TGTGCCAGCACCAGCGTTCCTAACAATCAGCCCCAGCATTTT. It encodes CASTSVPNNQPQHF.